The 8 T cell receptor beta chains below all came from one sample that was sequenced in a study of blood T cell repertoires in COVID-19. Sequencing was performed with immunoSEQ multiplex PCR; in TCRdb, only in-frame clones are kept and a portion is missing. The sample holds about 400,000 clones, 89% seen once. The specimen was peripheral blood. The origin of the receptors is a man in his forties with acute or convalescent COVID-19.

The chain uses TRBV4-3 and TRBJ2-7, with no clear D. With 0 bases removed from V and 2 bases from J, the gap between germline ends came to 11 bases. CDR3 length: 15 residues. Per germline, CDR1 LGHNA and CDR2 YSLEER. CDR3 in amino acids: CASSQDPQVTYEQYF. The CDR3 DNA follows: TGCGCCAGCAGCCAAGATCCGCAGGTTACCTACGAGCAGTACTTC.

The chain is built from TRBV10-3 and TRBJ1-2; 8 positions match TRBD1. Per germline, CDR1 ENHRY and CDR2 SYGVKD. V was pared by 3 bases and J by 4 bases, with 1 base of the junction left unmatched. The CDR3 loop spans 13 amino acids. The CDR3 is CAISETGGYGYTF. The DNA of the CDR3 is TGTGCCATCAGTGAAACAGGGGGCTATGGCTACACCTTC.

Here the CDR3 DNA reads TGCGCCAGCAGTGTACAGCTCTATAATTCACCCCTCCACTTT. Its protein is CASSVQLYNSPLHF. The V gene is TRBV10-2, the J gene TRBJ1-6; no reliable D call. V shed 4 bases and J shed 3 bases, with 7 bases lying between them. Germline CDR1 reads WSHSY; CDR2 reads SAAADI. This CDR3 spans 14 amino acids.

The J gene is TRBJ2-5, the V gene TRBV19; 7 positions match TRBD1. Trimming cost V 5 bases and J 5 bases; bases outside gene matches: 8. CDR3 size: 14 residues. CDR1 and CDR2 from the germline V gene are LNHDA and SQIVND (reference sequence). Written as DNA, the CDR3 is TGTGCCAGTAGTGCGACAGGGTATCGGGAGACCCAGTACTTC. It codes for CASSATGYRETQYF.

This clone has a handful of counts. The V and J genes are TRBV5-1 and TRBJ2-2; maybe TRBD1 (6 bases). Germline V lookup: CDR1 SGHRS, CDR2 YFSETQ. Trimming took 6 bases from V and 7 from J, leaving 13 bases between them. The CDR3 is 13 residues long. The CDR3 loop is CASKITGFGELFF. CDR3 DNA sequence: TGCGCCAGCAAAATAACAGGGTTCGGGGAGCTGTTTTTT.

The genes are TRBV19 and TRBJ1-6; D unclear. Per germline, CDR1 LNHDA and CDR2 SQIVND (reference sequence). Trimming removed 3 bases at V and 7 bases at J, with 16 bases between. The CDR3 is 16 amino acids. The CDR3 loop reads CASSMQVGSPNSPLHF. DNA of the CDR3: TGTGCCAGTAGTATGCAGGTCGGCAGCCCGAATTCACCCCTCCACTTT.

In its sample, this clone was seen once. The chain links TRBV7-8 to TRBJ2-7; 7 bases line up with TRBD2. This CDR3 has 14 residues. Germline V CDR1 and CDR2: SGHVS, FQNEAQ. V was clipped by 3 bases and J by 4 bases; unmatched bases: 6. The CDR3, as DNA: TGTGCCAGCAGCTTCCGGGAGGTCGCTTACGAGCAGTACTTC. It translates to CASSFREVAYEQYF.

The chain joins TRBV7-8 to TRBJ1-2, with 9 nucleotides matching TRBD1. The junction had 5 bases not matched to a gene; V was cut back by 5 bases and J by 4 bases. Per the germline V gene, CDR1 is SGHVS and CDR2 is FQNEAQ. The CDR3 is made up of 14 amino acids. The CDR3 DNA is TGTGCCAGCAGCAGAGACAGGGGGGTCTATGGCTACACCTTC. This encodes CASSRDRGVYGYTF.